Described below is a single TCR beta chain sequence and its context. The antigen remains unidentified. The assay was immunoSEQ multiplex PCR, and TCRdb's table has in-frame clones only and misses some. The data show roughly 76,000 clones, with over 75% seen just once and roughly 6% held by the top ten. The sample originates from a study of OX40 agonist ivuxolimab in advanced cancers. The overall study: An agonistic human IgG2 monoclonal antibody against OX40 (CD134) was given. Partial responses were seen in three patients, one with hepatocellular carcinoma and two with cutaneous melanoma. Findings and limits, study-wide: Clonal expansion was seen in CD4+ and CD8+ blood T cells by week 6 at 0.1 to 3.0 mg/kg. The average count of expanded clones was higher among CD8+ T cells than among CD4+.

This CDR3 spans 17 amino acids. The TCR comes from an adult with an advanced solid tumor such as melanoma, head and neck, liver or kidney cancer. The chain combines TRBV21-1 with TRBJ1-4. TRBV21-1 is tagged as a pseudogene. Specimen: CD4+ or CD8+ T cells sorted from blood, collected in a trial of the OX40 agonist ivuxolimab. The CDR3 DNA reads TGTGCCAGCAGCAAAGATCTTATTTTCGGAAGTCCGGAAAAACTGTTTTTT. This sequence encodes CASSKDLIFGSPEKLFF.